This record looks at one T cell receptor beta chain sequence and its context. Antigen unknown. A single record per CDR3 protein comes from TCRdb applying MiXCR to the reads. The table has approximately 310,000 distinct CDR3 sequences, 25% seen once. V was clipped by 2 bases and J by 8 bases, with 10 bases between them. The CDR3 contains 13 residues. Germline CDR1 is LNHDA and CDR2 is SQIVND (reference sequence). The data are from a study of T cell repertoires in cytomegalovirus infection. Overall study context: In public TCR beta signatures, there were indications of both CMV infection and matching HLA type.

This chain uses TRBV19 with TRBJ2-1; D is ambiguous. The material sequenced was cultured PBMCs, taken from culture after CMV antigen stimulation. The receptor was derived from a human donor in good health (CMV status not recorded). Some clones in this sample may be carry-over from other donors' samples. The CDR3 coding sequence is TGTGCCAGTAGTATAAGGCAGGTTGATGAGCAGTTCTTC. This codes for CASSIRQVDEQFF.